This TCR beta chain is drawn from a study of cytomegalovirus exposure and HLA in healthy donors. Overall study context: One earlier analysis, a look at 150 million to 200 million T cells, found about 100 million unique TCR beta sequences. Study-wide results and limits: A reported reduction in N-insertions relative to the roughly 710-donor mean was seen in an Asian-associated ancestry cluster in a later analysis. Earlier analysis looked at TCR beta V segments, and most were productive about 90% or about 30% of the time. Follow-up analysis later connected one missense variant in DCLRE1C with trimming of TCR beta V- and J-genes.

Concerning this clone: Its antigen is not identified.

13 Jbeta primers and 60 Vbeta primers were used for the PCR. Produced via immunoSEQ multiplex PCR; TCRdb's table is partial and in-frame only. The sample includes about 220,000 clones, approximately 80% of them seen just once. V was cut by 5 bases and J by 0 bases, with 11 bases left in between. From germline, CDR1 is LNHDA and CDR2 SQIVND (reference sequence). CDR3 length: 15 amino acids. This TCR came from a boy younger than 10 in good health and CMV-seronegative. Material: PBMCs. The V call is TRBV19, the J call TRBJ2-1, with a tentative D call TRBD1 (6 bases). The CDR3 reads CASSDGQTSYNEQFF. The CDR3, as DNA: TGTGCCAGTAGTGACGGACAGACCTCCTACAATGAGCAGTTCTTC.